This T cell receptor (beta chain) was profiled in a study of response to subunit inactivated influenza vaccine. This clonotype was observed a few times. TCRdb analysed the RT-PCR reads with MiXCR anew, one entry per CDR3 protein. In the table there are roughly 190,000 distinct CDR3 sequences, roughly 12% of which are singletons. A further study also used this sample, focusing on T cells expressing NK-cell markers. As that report states: 5'RACE template switching with UMIs generated TCR beta cDNA. Source material for TCR beta repertoires consisted of sorted CD3+CD56+NKG2C+, CD3+CD56+NKG2C- and CD3+CD56-NKG2C+ T cells. Six of the donors carried dominant NKG2C+ clonotypes that took up 1.0-7.0% of their CD8+ T cells. These same clonotypes (in four donors) also led the CD3+CD56-NKG2C+ fraction. Evidence did not settle whether expanded NKG2C+ T cell clones targeted HCMV.

The receptor's source is a man in his fifties who received an inactivated influenza vaccine. Sequences were derived from CD8+ T cells sorted from PBMCs, sampled roughly 12 days after vaccination.

This chain's CDR3 is CASSSGTSGAGTDTQYF. CDR3 DNA sequence: TGTGCCAGCAGTTCCGGGACTAGCGGGGCGGGCACAGATACGCAGTATTTT. V usage is TRBV27 and J usage is TRBJ2-3; 13 bases agree with TRBD2. V was pared by 4 bases and J by 1 base, with 5 bases of the junction left unmatched. The CDR3 covers 17 residues. CDR1 and CDR2 (germline): MNHEY, SMNVEV (reference sequence).